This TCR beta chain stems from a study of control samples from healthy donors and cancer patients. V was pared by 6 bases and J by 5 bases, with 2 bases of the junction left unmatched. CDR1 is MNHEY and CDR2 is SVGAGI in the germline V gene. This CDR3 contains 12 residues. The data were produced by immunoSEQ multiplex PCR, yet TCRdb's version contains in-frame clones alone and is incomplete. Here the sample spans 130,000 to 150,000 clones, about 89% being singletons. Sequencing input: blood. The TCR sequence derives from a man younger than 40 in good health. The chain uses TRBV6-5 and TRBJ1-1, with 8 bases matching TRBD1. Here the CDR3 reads CASRRTGTEAFF. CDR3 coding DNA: TGTGCCAGCAGGCGGACAGGGACTGAAGCTTTCTTT.